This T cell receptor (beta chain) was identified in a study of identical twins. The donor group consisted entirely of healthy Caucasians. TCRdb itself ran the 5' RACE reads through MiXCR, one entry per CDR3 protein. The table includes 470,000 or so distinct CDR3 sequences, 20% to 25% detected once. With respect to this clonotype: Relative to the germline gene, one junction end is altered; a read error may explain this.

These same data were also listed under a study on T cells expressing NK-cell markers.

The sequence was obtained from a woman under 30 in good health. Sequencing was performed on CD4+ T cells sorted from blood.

The CDR3 reads CSVRESGDTEAFF. CDR3 DNA: TGCAGTGTTAGAGAATCGGGGGACACTGAAGCTTTCTTT. The chain has TRBV20-1 and TRBJ1-1; perhaps TRBD1 as D (5 bases). The germline V gene has CDR1 DFQATT and CDR2 SNEGSKA (reference sequence). This CDR3 has 13 amino acids.